This TCR beta chain appears in the sequencing data of a study of shared clonotypes between healthy human individuals. Trimming cost V 3 bases and J 5 bases, with 19 bases left between them. This CDR3 has 16 residues. The germline V gene encodes CDR1 PRHDT and CDR2 FYEKMQ (reference sequence). Terminally differentiated effector memory CD45RA+ cells were excluded by CCR7 positive selection of CD45RO-negative cells. Healthy HIV-negative adults with no recent acute infections or vaccinations were recruited as donors. The study, taken as a whole, reports: Estimated richness was generally greater in naive than memory subsets.

Genomic DNA from each subset was divided evenly over several immunoSEQ plates. In the source study's methods: ImmunoSEQ output lacked quality scores and full-length reads, limiting matched filtering. Sequencing used immunoSEQ multiplex PCR; TCRdb keeps in-frame clones, though not all of them. The DNA was the basis for D and trimming; V, J and clone size are from that table. The sample records over 2,000,000 clones, around 95% being singletons. On this clone itself: The target antigen is unknown.

The rearrangement joins TRBV13 to TRBJ1-1; a possible D gene is TRBD1 (5 bases). Sample: naive CD8+ T cells from PBMCs. The receptor comes from a man between 18 and 35 years old in good health. Some clones in this sample may be carry-over from other donors' samples. CDR3 sequence: CASSFGRAGMMTEAFF. CDR3 DNA: TGTGCCAGCAGCTTCGGCAGGGCCGGAATGATGACTGAAGCTTTCTTT.